This is a list of T cell receptor beta chains from one sample in a study of type 1 regulatory T cells. One entry per CDR3 protein results from TCRdb running MiXCR on the reads. The sample holds approximately 90,000 distinct CDR3 sequences, about 28% seen once. Material for sequencing was CD4+ T cells, either the whole sample or a sorted fraction (not recorded which). These receptor sequences come from a human donor in good health. The CDR3 runs from the conserved cysteine through the conserved F or W. The D gene is left open where the match is weak. Expanded clones get a size class; other rows say once, few or many, or leave the size out.

J gene: TRBJ2-1
D gene: TRBD2
V gene: TRBV12-3/TRBV12-4
clone size: few
CDR3 length: 15
CDR3 protein: CASSFSGRAYNEQFF
CDR3 DNA: TGTGCCAGCAGTTTTAGCGGGAGGGCCTACAATGAGCAGTTCTTC

J gene: TRBJ1-1
D gene: -
V gene: TRBV29-1
clone size: -
CDR3 length: 12
CDR3 protein: CSVARQGTEAFF
CDR3 DNA: TGCAGCGTTGCACGGCAGGGAACTGAAGCTTTCTTT

J gene: TRBJ1-2
D gene: -
V gene: TRBV5-1
clone size: -
CDR3 length: 13
CDR3 protein: CASSLGDIYGYTF
CDR3 DNA: TGCGCCAGCAGCTTGGGGGATATATATGGCTACACCTTC

J gene: TRBJ2-3
D gene: -
V gene: TRBV5-1
clone size: few
CDR3 length: 14
CDR3 protein: CASSSTTGADTQYF
CDR3 DNA: TGCGCCAGCAGCTCGACGACCGGGGCCGATACGCAGTATTTT

J gene: TRBJ2-7
D gene: TRBD2
V gene: TRBV11-2
clone size: few
CDR3 length: 15
CDR3 protein: CASSLASGSLGEQYF
CDR3 DNA: TGTGCCAGCAGCTTAGCTAGCGGGAGTCTGGGCGAGCAGTACTTC

J gene: TRBJ2-1
D gene: TRBD2
V gene: TRBV5-1
clone size: -
CDR3 length: 14
CDR3 protein: CASSWGEGYNEQFF
CDR3 DNA: TGCGCCAGCAGCTGGGGGGAGGGCTACAATGAGCAGTTCTTC

J gene: TRBJ2-5
D gene: TRBD1
V gene: TRBV7-2
clone size: few
CDR3 length: 16
CDR3 protein: CASSDGRGTYQETQYF
CDR3 DNA: TGTGCCAGCAGCGACGGCAGGGGGACATATCAAGAGACCCAGTACTTC

J gene: TRBJ1-4
D gene: TRBD1
V gene: TRBV4-3
clone size: many
CDR3 length: 17
CDR3 protein: CASSQVGYGTANEKLFF
CDR3 DNA: TGCGCCAGCAGCCAAGTGGGATACGGGACAGCGAATGAAAAACTGTTTTTT

J gene: TRBJ2-1
D gene: -
V gene: TRBV20-1
clone size: -
CDR3 length: 14
CDR3 protein: CSAFSTTTYNEQFF
CDR3 DNA: TGCAGTGCCTTTTCGACCACCACCTACAATGAGCAGTTCTTC

J gene: TRBJ1-5
D gene: -
V gene: TRBV20-1
clone size: -
CDR3 length: 12
CDR3 protein: CSATTGNQPQHF
CDR3 DNA: TGCAGTGCTACGACAGGAAATCAGCCCCAGCATTTT

J gene: TRBJ2-1
D gene: TRBD2
V gene: TRBV5-1
clone size: -
CDR3 length: 17
CDR3 protein: CASSPDQLAGVYNEQFF
CDR3 DNA: TGCGCCAGCAGTCCCGATCAACTAGCGGGAGTTTACAATGAGCAGTTCTTC

J gene: TRBJ1-5
D gene: -
V gene: TRBV19
clone size: -
CDR3 length: 14
CDR3 protein: CASSRNRDYQPQHF
CDR3 DNA: TGTGCCAGTAGTAGAAACAGGGATTATCAGCCCCAGCATTTT

J gene: TRBJ2-2
D gene: TRBD1
V gene: TRBV4-1
clone size: few
CDR3 length: 17
CDR3 protein: CASSQDGGQGAIGELFF
CDR3 DNA: TGCGCCAGCAGCCAAGATGGGGGACAGGGGGCCATCGGGGAGCTGTTTTTT

J gene: TRBJ2-1
D gene: -
V gene: TRBV4-1
clone size: -
CDR3 length: 14
CDR3 protein: CASSQVLDNNEQFF
CDR3 DNA: TGCGCCAGCAGCCAAGTACTAGACAACAATGAGCAGTTCTTC

J gene: TRBJ2-1
D gene: TRBD1
V gene: TRBV5-1
clone size: -
CDR3 length: 16
CDR3 protein: CASSPGQGLTYNEQFF
CDR3 DNA: TGCGCCAGCAGCCCCGGACAGGGCTTAACCTACAATGAGCAGTTCTTC

J gene: TRBJ2-4
D gene: TRBD2
V gene: TRBV19
clone size: -
CDR3 length: 15
CDR3 protein: CASRLAGGPQNIQYF
CDR3 DNA: TGTGCCAGTAGGCTAGCGGGAGGGCCCCAAAACATTCAGTACTTC

J gene: TRBJ1-1
D gene: -
V gene: TRBV15
clone size: -
CDR3 length: 15
CDR3 protein: CATSRESGVNTEAFF
CDR3 DNA: TGTGCCACCAGCAGAGAATCAGGGGTGAACACTGAAGCTTTCTTT

J gene: TRBJ1-1
D gene: -
V gene: TRBV20-1
clone size: -
CDR3 length: 13
CDR3 protein: CSASEGVNTEAFF
CDR3 DNA: TGCAGTGCTAGTGAGGGGGTGAACACTGAAGCTTTCTTT

J gene: TRBJ1-3
D gene: -
V gene: TRBV2
clone size: -
CDR3 length: 14
CDR3 protein: CASSQQGRRNTIYF
CDR3 DNA: TGTGCCAGCAGTCAACAGGGACGACGAAACACCATATATTTT

J gene: TRBJ1-1
D gene: -
V gene: TRBV15
clone size: few
CDR3 length: 12
CDR3 protein: CATSRDQDEAFF
CDR3 DNA: TGTGCCACCAGCAGAGATCAAGATGAAGCTTTCTTT

J gene: TRBJ2-7
D gene: TRBD1
V gene: TRBV29-1
clone size: -
CDR3 length: 13
CDR3 protein: CSVRGQASYEQYF
CDR3 DNA: TGCAGCGTTCGTGGACAGGCCTCCTACGAGCAGTACTTC

J gene: TRBJ2-1
D gene: TRBD1
V gene: TRBV7-8
clone size: few
CDR3 length: 17
CDR3 protein: CASSLARTGGSYNEQFF
CDR3 DNA: TGTGCCAGCAGCTTAGCGCGGACAGGGGGCTCCTACAATGAGCAGTTCTTC

J gene: TRBJ2-7
D gene: -
V gene: TRBV19
clone size: few
CDR3 length: 16
CDR3 protein: CASSKGPHSQGPEQYF
CDR3 DNA: TGTGCCAGTAGTAAAGGCCCCCACTCACAGGGACCCGAGCAGTACTTC

J gene: TRBJ1-1
D gene: TRBD1
V gene: TRBV20-1
clone size: -
CDR3 length: 13
CDR3 protein: CSAPVQGASEAFF
CDR3 DNA: TGCAGTGCCCCGGTACAGGGGGCTTCTGAAGCTTTCTTT

J gene: TRBJ1-6
D gene: -
V gene: TRBV5-1
clone size: few
CDR3 length: 16
CDR3 protein: CASSLATGHPDSPLHF
CDR3 DNA: TGCGCCAGCAGCTTGGCGACAGGACACCCGGATTCACCCCTCCACTTT

J gene: TRBJ2-1
D gene: -
V gene: TRBV6-2/TRBV6-3
clone size: -
CDR3 length: 12
CDR3 protein: CASTDLIDEQFF
CDR3 DNA: TGTGCCAGCACCGACCTTATCGATGAGCAGTTCTTC

J gene: TRBJ1-3
D gene: TRBD1
V gene: TRBV20-1
clone size: few
CDR3 length: 17
CDR3 protein: CSANPPVDRVNGNTIYF
CDR3 DNA: TGCAGTGCTAACCCCCCTGTGGACAGGGTGAATGGAAACACCATATATTTT

J gene: TRBJ2-7
D gene: -
V gene: TRBV4-1
clone size: few
CDR3 length: 14
CDR3 protein: CASSQVGQYYEQYF
CDR3 DNA: TGCGCCAGCAGCCAAGTCGGGCAGTACTACGAGCAGTACTTC

J gene: TRBJ2-4
D gene: TRBD1
V gene: TRBV3-1
clone size: -
CDR3 length: 14
CDR3 protein: CASSQEGTVLGQYF
CDR3 DNA: TGTGCCAGCAGCCAAGAAGGGACAGTCCTCGGTCAGTACTTC

J gene: TRBJ2-7
D gene: -
V gene: TRBV7-2
clone size: once
CDR3 length: 17
CDR3 protein: CASNLVPTSRGIHEQYF
CDR3 DNA: TGTGCCAGCAACTTAGTTCCGACTAGCAGGGGCATACACGAGCAGTACTTC

J gene: TRBJ2-7
D gene: TRBD2
V gene: TRBV11-2
clone size: few
CDR3 length: 15
CDR3 protein: CASRSTSGDSYEQYF
CDR3 DNA: TGTGCCAGCAGGTCTACTAGCGGGGACTCCTACGAGCAGTACTTC

J gene: TRBJ2-1
D gene: TRBD2
V gene: TRBV20-1
clone size: few
CDR3 length: 16
CDR3 protein: CSARDPAGETYNEQFF
CDR3 DNA: TGCAGTGCTAGAGATCCGGCGGGAGAAACCTACAATGAGCAGTTCTTC

J gene: TRBJ2-1
D gene: TRBD2
V gene: TRBV29-1
clone size: -
CDR3 length: 14
CDR3 protein: CSAAGTSGRNEQFF
CDR3 DNA: TGCAGCGCCGCCGGGACTAGCGGGAGGAATGAGCAGTTCTTC

J gene: TRBJ2-7
D gene: TRBD2
V gene: TRBV4-1
clone size: -
CDR3 length: 17
CDR3 protein: CASSQFVLAGNGVEQYF
CDR3 DNA: TGCGCCAGCAGCCAATTTGTACTAGCGGGCAATGGCGTCGAGCAGTACTTC

J gene: TRBJ2-3
D gene: -
V gene: TRBV2
clone size: -
CDR3 length: 14
CDR3 protein: CASSATVLVGTQYF
CDR3 DNA: TGTGCCAGCAGCGCGACTGTACTGGTTGGTACGCAGTATTTT

J gene: TRBJ2-1
D gene: -
V gene: TRBV28
clone size: once
CDR3 length: 14
CDR3 protein: CASSFGGVGNEQFF
CDR3 DNA: TGTGCCAGCAGTTTTGGGGGAGTGGGGAATGAGCAGTTCTTC

J gene: TRBJ2-1
D gene: TRBD2
V gene: TRBV9
clone size: few
CDR3 length: 14
CDR3 protein: CASSVGLAGSLEFF
CDR3 DNA: TGTGCCAGCAGCGTTGGACTAGCGGGGAGTTTAGAGTTCTTC

J gene: TRBJ2-1
D gene: -
V gene: TRBV7-9
clone size: -
CDR3 length: 17
CDR3 protein: CASSLVVLGTSRNEQFF
CDR3 DNA: TGTGCCAGCAGCTTAGTGGTTCTTGGGACCTCGAGGAATGAGCAGTTCTTC

J gene: TRBJ2-7
D gene: -
V gene: TRBV7-2
clone size: few
CDR3 length: 12
CDR3 protein: CASSPGRYEQYF
CDR3 DNA: TGTGCCAGCAGCCCCGGGCGGTACGAGCAGTACTTC

J gene: TRBJ2-2
D gene: -
V gene: TRBV3-1
clone size: few
CDR3 length: 14
CDR3 protein: CASSQLANTGELFF
CDR3 DNA: TGTGCCAGCAGCCAGTTAGCGAACACCGGGGAGCTGTTTTTT

J gene: TRBJ2-7
D gene: -
V gene: TRBV4-1
clone size: few
CDR3 length: 15
CDR3 protein: CASSQGFLNPYEQYF
CDR3 DNA: TGCGCCAGCAGCCAAGGTTTTCTAAACCCCTACGAGCAGTACTTC

J gene: TRBJ2-4
D gene: -
V gene: TRBV4-3
clone size: -
CDR3 length: 14
CDR3 protein: CASSQRGEINIQYF
CDR3 DNA: TGCGCCAGCAGCCAACGAGGGGAAATAAACATTCAGTACTTC

J gene: TRBJ2-6
D gene: TRBD2
V gene: TRBV4-1
clone size: few
CDR3 length: 17
CDR3 protein: CASRPASGSSGANVLTF
CDR3 DNA: TGCGCCAGCAGGCCGGCTAGCGGGAGCTCAGGGGCCAACGTCCTGACTTTC

J gene: TRBJ2-1
D gene: -
V gene: TRBV12-5
clone size: -
CDR3 length: 13
CDR3 protein: CASVGSSYNEQFF
CDR3 DNA: TGTGCTAGTGTTGGAAGCTCCTACAATGAGCAGTTCTTC

J gene: TRBJ2-3
D gene: -
V gene: TRBV6-5
clone size: -
CDR3 length: 14
CDR3 protein: CASSKVWVTDTQYF
CDR3 DNA: TGTGCCAGCAGTAAAGTATGGGTCACAGATACGCAGTATTTT

J gene: TRBJ2-7
D gene: -
V gene: TRBV20-1
clone size: few
CDR3 length: 15
CDR3 protein: CSAPGGGVRSYEQYF
CDR3 DNA: TGCAGTGCCCCAGGGGGAGGGGTGCGGTCCTACGAGCAGTACTTC

J gene: TRBJ1-3
D gene: -
V gene: TRBV7-2
clone size: few
CDR3 length: 14
CDR3 protein: CASSPGLSGNTIYF
CDR3 DNA: TGTGCCAGCAGCCCCGGCCTCTCTGGAAACACCATATATTTT

J gene: TRBJ2-7
D gene: TRBD2
V gene: TRBV10-3
clone size: few
CDR3 length: 14
CDR3 protein: CAISVTSGSYEQYF
CDR3 DNA: TGTGCCATCAGTGTGACTAGCGGGAGCTACGAGCAGTACTTC

J gene: TRBJ1-5
D gene: -
V gene: TRBV15
clone size: few
CDR3 length: 12
CDR3 protein: CATSRDVQPQHF
CDR3 DNA: TGTGCCACCAGCAGAGACGTACAGCCCCAGCATTTT

J gene: TRBJ1-4
D gene: -
V gene: TRBV7-6
clone size: few
CDR3 length: 14
CDR3 protein: CASSFNVADEKLFF
CDR3 DNA: TGTGCCAGCAGCTTTAATGTGGCAGATGAAAAACTGTTTTTT

J gene: TRBJ1-2
D gene: TRBD1
V gene: TRBV10-3
clone size: few
CDR3 length: 15
CDR3 protein: CAISEGTGDNYGYTF
CDR3 DNA: TGTGCCATCAGTGAGGGGACAGGGGATAACTATGGCTACACCTTC

J gene: TRBJ2-5
D gene: TRBD2
V gene: TRBV7-2
clone size: few
CDR3 length: 16
CDR3 protein: CASSRPLGEGRETQYF
CDR3 DNA: TGTGCCAGCAGCCGTCCTTTGGGGGAGGGCCGAGAGACCCAGTACTTC

J gene: TRBJ2-7
D gene: TRBD2
V gene: TRBV20-1
clone size: few
CDR3 length: 16
CDR3 protein: CSARTSGLRSSYEQYF
CDR3 DNA: TGCAGTGCGAGGACTAGCGGGCTTAGGAGCTCCTACGAGCAGTACTTC

J gene: TRBJ1-1
D gene: -
V gene: TRBV20-1
clone size: -
CDR3 length: 11
CDR3 protein: CSATSEAEAFF
CDR3 DNA: TGCAGTGCTACTTCGGAGGCTGAAGCTTTCTTT

J gene: TRBJ2-7
D gene: -
V gene: TRBV20-1
clone size: -
CDR3 length: 14
CDR3 protein: CSATTSSGAYEQYF
CDR3 DNA: TGCAGTGCCACGACTAGTTCTGGGGCCTACGAGCAGTACTTC